These 21 T cell receptor beta chains originate from one sample sequenced in a study of T cells in Graves' hyperthyroidism and ophthalmopathy (dated by TCRdb to the late 2010s). The method was multiplex PCR. The sample was run on an Illumina HiSeq 2000. TCR beta CDR3 regions were amplified from RNA transcripts. A first-round RT-PCR of the TCR CDR3 used the HTBI primer set with the Qiagen OneStep RT-PCR kit. TCRdb handled the public reads itself, with Q25 trimming in fastp and clone calling in MiXCR, and kept productive beta chains. CDR3 protein duplicates are merged, each entry listing the most common genes and DNA. This sample is represented by some 600,000 distinct CDR3 sequences; more than 11% of them were singletons. The ten largest clonotypes hold roughly 5.7% of the sample. Sequencing input: blood. These receptors all come from a woman under 40 with Graves' hyperthyroidism that later progressed to Graves' ophthalmopathy.

In this sample, this clonotype turned up a few times. The chain uses TRBV29-1 and TRBJ1-2, with D hard to call. V shed 2 bases and J shed 6 bases, with 16 bases lying between them. The length of the CDR3 is 14 residues. CDR1 is SQVTM, CDR2 ANQGSEA, per germline. CDR3 residues: CSVEKGRIINGYTF. For the CDR3, the DNA is TGCAGCGTTGAAAAGGGCAGAATAATCAATGGCTACACCTTC.

This clonotype was detected ten times or more. This chain connects TRBV30 to TRBJ1-2; D is ambiguous. Trimming removed 0 bases at V and 1 base at J, with 9 bases between. Looked up from germline, CDR1 is GTSNPN and CDR2 is SVGIG (reference sequence). The CDR3 is 14 amino acids. The CDR3 here is CAWSVGIGNYGYTF. The CDR3 DNA is TGTGCCTGGAGTGTAGGGATTGGTAACTATGGCTACACCTTC.

Concerning this clonotype: With a much larger clone just one base away, this may be a read error. The V call is TRBV6-2 or TRBV6-3, the J call TRBJ2-1; 10 bases are a match to TRBD2. CDR3 length: 16 residues. Germline V gene lookup returns CDR1 MNHEY and CDR2 SVGEGT. The ends lost 4 bases at V and 6 bases at J; junction bases unmatched: 9. CDR3 in DNA: TGTGCCAGCAGTTTTTCCGGGGCTAGCGGGAGCAATGAGCAGTTCTTC. Encoded protein: CASSFSGASGSNEQFF.

At least ten counts were recorded for this clonotype. The genes are TRBV12-3 or TRBV12-4 and TRBJ2-7; 8 bases align to TRBD1. The V and J ends lost 11 bases and 0 bases, in that order; junction bases with no gene match: 3. This CDR3 has 12 residues. The chain's CDR3 is CAGGTGSYEQYF. CDR3 coding DNA: TGTGCCGGGGGGACAGGCTCCTACGAGCAGTACTTC.

This clonotype has a handful of counts. The chain joins TRBV6-8 to TRBJ2-5; D is undetermined. V lost 10 bases and J lost 4, with 10 bases in between. This CDR3 spans 11 amino acids. The germline gives CDR1 MNHGY, CDR2 SAAAGT. The chain's CDR3 is CATAVGETQYF. The DNA for the CDR3 is TGTGCCACCGCGGTCGGAGAGACCCAGTACTTC.

This clonotype was observed many times. The chain links TRBV24-1 to TRBJ2-7; D ambiguous. V lost 4 bases, J lost 3 bases, and 18 bases lay in between. The CDR3 contains 16 residues. From germline, CDR1 is KGHDR and CDR2 SFDVKD. CDR3 amino acids: CATSDQGPKNHYEQYF. The DNA of the CDR3 is TGTGCCACCAGTGACCAAGGTCCCAAGAACCACTACGAGCAGTACTTC.

This clonotype occurred once. Being one base from a much bigger clone, this may be a read error. CDR3 protein: CASSPIGRLGTEAFF. CDR3 bases: TGTGCCAGCTCACCGATCGGCAGACTTGGGACTGAAGCTTTCTTT. The genes are TRBV18 and TRBJ1-1; no reliable D call. Germline loops: CDR1 KGHSH, CDR2 LQKENI. Trimming stripped 3 bases from V and 5 bases from J, with 16 bases between. CDR3 size: 15 residues.

Details on this clonotype: An end of the junction differs from the germline gene, which may be a read error. J is TRBJ1-2 and V is TRBV6-2 or TRBV6-3; tentative D call: TRBD1 (5 bases). Germline lookup yields CDR1 MNHEY and CDR2 SVGEGT. There are 12 residues in the CDR3. CDR3 DNA: TGTGCCTGCAGTTACCGGGGGGTCCACTACACCTTC. It is translated as CACSYRGVHYTF.

This clonotype was seen a handful of times. The rearrangement joins TRBV6-1 to TRBJ2-3; 7 bases are shared with TRBD1. This CDR3 is 16 amino acids long. The V segment lost 8 bases and the J segment 0 bases; nucleotides outside the gene matches: 11. From germline, CDR1 is MNHNS and CDR2 SASEGT. CDR3 residues: CASGRRTGTSTDTQYF. The DNA for the CDR3 is TGTGCCAGCGGACGACGGACAGGAACTAGCACAGATACGCAGTATTTT.

This clonotype was counted many times. V is TRBV28 and J is TRBJ2-7; 7 bases fit TRBD1. CDR3 length: 15 amino acids. The V and J ends lost 4 bases and 1 base, in that order; junction bases with no gene match: 7. Germline V gives CDR1 MDHEN, CDR2 SYDVKM. CDR3 amino acids: CASSYVDRDSYEQYF. The CDR3 coding sequence is TGTGCCAGCAGTTACGTCGACAGGGATTCCTACGAGCAGTACTTC.

This clonotype has a count of ten or more. The chain carries TRBV10-3 and TRBJ2-1; either TRBD1 or TRBD2 may supply D (5 bases each). The germline V and J ends were trimmed by 5 bases and 4 bases, with 21 bases remaining between them. Germline V gene sequence: CDR1 ENHRY, CDR2 SYGVKD. The CDR3 loop spans 17 amino acids. In DNA, the CDR3 is TGTGCCATCAGTCCCTTAGGGCTAAGCGGACAATACAATGAGCAGTTCTTC. Protein product: CAISPLGLSGQYNEQFF.

This clonotype was picked up many times. The chain combines TRBV20-1 with TRBJ1-2; D perhaps matches TRBD1 (6 bases). The CDR3 consists of 13 residues. The germline gives CDR1 DFQATT, CDR2 SNEGSKA (reference sequence). The V gene lost 0 bases and the J gene lost 7 bases, with 12 bases spanning the gap. CDR3 nucleotide sequence: TGCAGTGCTAGAGATCGGGGGCCTACTGGCTACACCTTC. Protein sequence: CSARDRGPTGYTF.

Many counts were recorded for this clonotype. The chain uses TRBV19 and TRBJ1-1; D gene ambiguous. The CDR3 has 13 residues. Germline V gene data show CDR1 as LNHDA and CDR2 as SQIVND (reference sequence). The V end was cut by 4 bases, the J end by 4 bases, with 10 bases between. CDR3 in DNA: TGTGCCAGTAGTAAGCAGGAAGGCACTGAAGCTTTCTTT. Translated, it gives CASSKQEGTEAFF. Based on the CDR3 plus reference TRBV19 and TRBJ1-1, the full variable domain is DGGITQSPKYLFRKEGQNVTLSCEQNLNHDAMYWYRQDPGQGLRLIYYSQIVNDFQKGDIAEGYSVSREKKESFPLTVTSAQKNPTAFYLCASSKQEGTEAFFGQGTRLTVV.

Ten or more counts support this clonotype. This chain joins TRBV11-3 and TRBJ2-1, with D perhaps given as TRBD1 or TRBD2 (6 bases each). The CDR3 totals 14 residues. Germline CDR1 and CDR2: SGHNT and YENEEA. The V gene lost 3 bases and the J gene lost 5 bases, with 11 bases spanning the gap. The CDR3 DNA sequence: TGTGCCAGCAGCTTGAGCCGGGGGCACAATGAGCAGTTCTTC. Amino acid sequence: CASSLSRGHNEQFF.

This chain connects TRBV19 to TRBJ2-7; D is perhaps TRBD1 (5 bases). Deletions cut 5 bases from V and 3 bases from J, with 23 bases between. This CDR3 spans 17 amino acids. CDR1 and CDR2 from the germline V gene are LNHDA and SQIVND (reference sequence). The CDR3 DNA reads TGTGCCAGTAGTCCTGATAAGACAGAGCCGTCCATCTACGAGCAGTACTTC. Its translation: CASSPDKTEPSIYEQYF.

This chain links TRBV28 with TRBJ2-7; D is possibly TRBD2 (5 bases). CDR3 length: 16 residues. Germline V gives CDR1 MDHEN, CDR2 SYDVKM. Between the trimmed V and J ends, which lost 3 bases and 7 bases, there was a span of 22 bases. The CDR3 protein is CASSLRRTAFRVEQYF. CDR3 sequence (DNA): TGTGCCAGCAGTTTGCGTAGGACTGCGTTTAGGGTAGAGCAGTACTTC.

There are many counts of this clonotype. The chain uses TRBV5-1 and TRBJ1-5; 8 bases match TRBD1. The CDR3 contains 15 residues. The V gene's germline CDR1 is SGHRS and CDR2 YFSETQ. The V and J ends lost 1 base and 5 bases, in that order; junction bases with no gene match: 5. The CDR3 sequence: CASSLTQGADQPQHF. In DNA, the CDR3 is TGCGCCAGCAGCTTGACCCAGGGGGCCGATCAGCCCCAGCATTTT.

In regard to this clonotype: This may come from a read error, since a much larger clone is one base off. The rearrangement joins TRBV5-1 to TRBJ1-1, with 8 bases that match TRBD1. This CDR3 has 14 residues. Germline V gene data show CDR1 as SGHRS and CDR2 as YFSETQ. CDR3 DNA sequence: TGCGCCAGCAGCCTCCAGACAGGGGCCACTGAAGCTCTCTTT. Protein sequence: CASSLQTGATEALF.

This clonotype was observed at least ten times. The chain combines TRBV7-9 with TRBJ2-1; D call uncertain. The CDR3 runs 14 residues. Between the trimmed V and J ends, which lost 1 base and 7 bases, there was a span of 11 bases. Per the germline V gene, CDR1 is SEHNR and CDR2 is FQNEAQ (reference sequence). The CDR3 DNA follows: TGTGCCAGCAGCTTAGGCCAGGATGGTAATGAGCAGTTCTTC. Its translation: CASSLGQDGNEQFF.

This clonotype was counted a few times. The chain joins TRBV7-3 to TRBJ2-7; no reliable D call. CDR3 size: 11 residues. V was clipped by 2 bases and J by 6 bases, with 5 bases between them. Germline lookup yields CDR1 SGHTA and CDR2 FQGTGA. This chain's CDR3 is CASSLLIEQYF. The CDR3 nucleotides are TGTGCCAGCAGCTTATTAATCGAGCAGTACTTC.

This clonotype was found many times. The genes are TRBV10-3 and TRBJ2-7; D is perhaps TRBD2 (6 bases). CDR1 and CDR2 (germline): ENHRY, SYGVKD. Trimming removed 4 bases from V and 2 bases from J, with 15 bases in between. The CDR3 is 15 amino acids. The CDR3: CAISVGLGGPYEQYF. The CDR3 DNA is TGTGCCATCAGTGTAGGCTTGGGGGGTCCCTACGAGCAGTACTTC.